The T cell receptor (beta chain) described here comes from a study of blood T cell repertoires in COVID-19. In the study overall: Sources were T cells, B-cell-depleted T cells, or PBMCs; the material itself was cDNA or gDNA.

Germline V gives CDR1 MDHEN, CDR2 SYDVKM. V lost 1 base to trimming and J lost 2 bases, with 13 bases between them. The CDR3 is 16 amino acids. As originally analysed: Reference gene primer amplification in the assay estimated nucleated cell counts. Produced via immunoSEQ multiplex PCR; TCRdb's table is partial and in-frame only. V and J calls and clone size are given by that table; D and trimming were obtained from the DNA. Of approximately 200,000 clones in the sample, roughly 87% are singletons; the top ten hold under 13%. Participants came from roughly 23 US areas, aged about 18 to 89 years. Researchers sorted participants into cohorts using their self-reported clinical history.

Material: PBMCs or T cells enriched from blood (not recorded which). The chain employs TRBV28 and TRBJ2-3; D not certain. The clonotype was recovered from a man aged 18 to 30 with acute COVID-19. The CDR3, as DNA: TGTGCCAGCAGTTTATTCGCCTGGCCCAACACAGATACGCAGTATTTT. Encoded protein: CASSLFAWPNTDTQYF.